These 30 T cell receptor beta chains came from one sample sequenced in a study of cytomegalovirus exposure and HLA in healthy donors (dated by TCRdb to the late 2010s). The library came from the immunoSEQ multiplex PCR assay. For the multiplex PCR, a mixture combining 60 forward primers for TCR Vbeta segments and 13 reverse primers for TCR Jbeta segments was used. TCRdb limited this immuneACCESS table to in-frame rearrangements with V and J called. A share of clones is missing; checked studies link under half to unresolved V genes, and the rest is unexplained. In all, the sample holds about 190,000 clones, and 60% to 85% of those were seen once. The top ten hold less than 2% of the sample. The source material was PBMCs. The receptor set was obtained from a woman between 18 and 29 years old in good health and CMV-seronegative.

The rearrangement joins TRBV19 to TRBJ2-1; possible D gene TRBD1, 8 bases. CDR1 LNHDA and CDR2 SQIVND come from the germline V gene (reference sequence). Trimming cost V 1 base and J 8 bases, with 12 bases left between them. This CDR3 region has 14 residues. CDR3 protein: CASSIGQGRDEQFF. CDR3 DNA: TGTGCCAGTAGTATAGGACAGGGGAGGGATGAGCAGTTCTTC.

CDR3 in DNA: TGTGCCAGCAGTACCGGGACAACACTCAGAGACTATAATTCACCCCTCCACTTT. It translates to CASSTGTTLRDYNSPLHF. J is TRBJ1-6 and V is TRBV28; TRBD1 might be the D (6 bases). Germline lookup yields CDR1 MDHEN and CDR2 SYDVKM. V was cut by 5 bases and J by 3 bases, with 20 bases left in between. This CDR3 has 18 residues.

The V and J genes are TRBV6-1 and TRBJ2-5; TRBD2 aligns across 7 bases. V lost 4 bases to trimming and J lost 5 bases; unmatched junction nucleotides: 4. Germline V gene sequence: CDR1 MNHNS, CDR2 SASEGT. The CDR3 length is 13 residues. The CDR3 DNA reads TGTGCCAGCAGTGTTGCGGGAGTGGAGACCCAGTACTTC. It is translated as CASSVAGVETQYF.

With regard to this clone: A far larger clone is one nucleotide away, so this likely arose from a read error. V is TRBV6-4 and J is TRBJ2-3; D may be TRBD2 (6 bases). V gave up 4 bases and J gave up 0 bases, with 8 bases separating them. Looked up from germline, CDR1 is MRHNA and CDR2 is SNTAGT. CDR3 length equals 14 residues. In DNA form, the CDR3 reads TGTGCCAGCAGTGCCGGGACTAGCACAGATACGCAGTATTTT. This translates into CASSAGTSTDTQYF.

This chain joins TRBV5-1 and TRBJ1-2; tentative D call: TRBD1 (5 bases). Trimming left V 1 base short and J 6 bases short, with 13 bases between. CDR1 and CDR2 from the germline V gene are SGHRS and YFSETQ. This CDR3 is 14 amino acids long. In nucleotides, the CDR3 is TGCGCCAGCAGCTTGTACGGGGGAGAGAATGGCTACACCTTC. Residues: CASSLYGGENGYTF.

The rearrangement uses TRBV19 and TRBJ2-3; 8 bases map to TRBD1. V gave up 1 base and J gave up 1 base; unmatched junction bases: 4. This CDR3 contains 16 residues. CDR1 is LNHDA and CDR2 is SQIVND in the germline V gene (reference sequence). For the CDR3, the DNA is TGTGCCAGTAGTATAGTACAGGGGGGCGGCACAGATACGCAGTATTTT. It codes for CASSIVQGGGTDTQYF.

V is TRBV5-4 and J is TRBJ2-3, with D perhaps TRBD2 (5 bases). Germline values: CDR1 SGHNT, CDR2 YYREEE (reference sequence). CDR3 length: 14 residues. Trimming took off 1 base at V and 5 bases at J, with 11 bases between the two ends. The CDR3 sequence: CASSLRTAGDTQYF. CDR3 sequence (DNA): TGTGCCAGCAGCTTGCGAACCGCGGGAGATACGCAGTATTTT.

V usage is TRBV6-1 and J usage is TRBJ1-3; D might be TRBD1 (5 bases). Germline CDR1 and CDR2: MNHNS and SASEGT. The CDR3 length is 12 residues. In nucleotides, the CDR3 is TGTGCGGGTAGGGGCTCTGGAAACACCATATATTTT. It codes for CAGRGSGNTIYF.

The V call is TRBV2, the J call TRBJ1-4; possibly TRBD1 for D (5 bases). The CDR3 sequence is 14 residues long. Deletions cut 0 bases from V and 7 bases from J, with 9 bases between. CDR1 is SNHLY, CDR2 FYNNEI, per germline. The CDR3 here is CASSEARGAEKLFF. Written as DNA, the CDR3 is TGTGCCAGCAGTGAAGCCCGTGGGGCTGAAAAACTGTTTTTT.

The V call is TRBV29-1, the J call TRBJ2-7, with 10 bases matching TRBD2. The V segment lost 3 bases and the J segment 4 bases; nucleotides outside the gene matches: 9. Per the germline V gene, CDR1 is SQVTM and CDR2 is ANQGSEA. The CDR3 spans 15 residues. The CDR3 region has the DNA TGCAGCGTTGAGCTAGCGGGAGAGGGAGTTTACGAGCAGTACTTC. It specifies CSVELAGEGVYEQYF.

V and J are TRBV6-6 and TRBJ1-3; TRBD1 agrees at 8 bases. CDR1 and CDR2 (germline): MNHNY, SVGAGI (reference sequence). Trimming at V came to 6 bases and at J to 2 bases, leaving 3 bases not matched to a gene. The CDR3 loop spans 14 amino acids. CDR3 amino acids: CASRGQGAGNTIYF. For the CDR3, the DNA is TGTGCCAGCAGAGGACAGGGAGCTGGAAACACCATATATTTT.

This chain uses TRBV11-2 with TRBJ2-1; weak D call: TRBD1 (5 bases). CDR1 is SGHAT, CDR2 FQNNGV, per germline. There are 13 residues in the CDR3. V dropped 0 bases and J dropped 6 bases, with 6 bases sitting between them. The CDR3 nucleotides read TGTGCCAGCAGCTTAGACAGGGTCAATGAGCAGTTCTTC. This gives the protein CASSLDRVNEQFF.

The chain has TRBV6-5 and TRBJ1-2; a weak D match, TRBD1 (5 bases). Per the germline V gene, CDR1 is MNHEY and CDR2 is SVGAGI. Trimming pared 0 bases from V and 12 bases from J, leaving 14 bases between. The length of the CDR3 is 13 residues. The CDR3 region has the DNA TGTGCCAGCAGTTACTCCCCCGGGGGGTTGCACACCTTC. This sequence encodes CASSYSPGGLHTF.

In its sample, this clone was seen a few times. The sample has other DNA sequences that encode this CDR3 too. The genes are TRBV28 and TRBJ1-2; 12 bases agree with TRBD1. This CDR3 is 13 amino acids long. With 4 bases clipped from V and 8 bases from J, the junction kept 2 bases outside the gene matches. Germline V gene lookup returns CDR1 MDHEN and CDR2 SYDVKM. CDR3 sequence reads: CASSSGTGGGYTF. For the CDR3, the DNA is TGTGCCAGCAGTTCCGGGACAGGGGGCGGCTACACCTTC.

V gene TRBV19 combines with J gene TRBJ2-6, with 9 nucleotides matching TRBD1. CDR3 size: 17 residues. Germline V gene lookup returns CDR1 LNHDA and CDR2 SQIVND (reference sequence). With V trimmed by 5 bases and J by 4 bases, 9 bases remained unmatched. The CDR3 sequence: CASSSDRGLSGANVLTF. The CDR3 DNA is TGTGCCAGTAGTTCGGACAGGGGTTTGTCCGGGGCCAACGTCCTGACTTTC.

The chain has TRBV12-5 and TRBJ2-2; D may be TRBD1 (5 bases). The length of the CDR3 is 14 residues. Germline V gene lookup returns CDR1 LGHNT and CDR2 FRNRAP. The V end was cut by 6 bases, the J end by 8 bases, with 16 bases between. The DNA for the CDR3 is TGTGCTAGTGGAAAAGACGGACCAGGGGGGGAGCTGTTTTTT. Translating gives CASGKDGPGGELFF.

This sequence joins TRBV9 and TRBJ2-1, with 7 bases lining up with TRBD2. This CDR3 is built from 13 residues. CDR1 SGDLS and CDR2 YYNGEE come from the germline V gene. V trimming: 0 bases; J trimming: 8 bases; junction bases outside the gene matches: 2. The CDR3 DNA sequence: TGTGCCAGCAGCGTAGGAGCGGGGTATGAGCAGTTCTTC. Translated: CASSVGAGYEQFF.

This clone occurred once. V gene TRBV7-2 combines with J gene TRBJ1-5, with D perhaps TRBD1 (6 bases). The CDR3 loop spans 14 amino acids. Trimming removed 4 bases from V and 4 bases from J, with 11 bases in between. The germline CDR1 and CDR2 sequences are SGHTA and FQGNSA. The CDR3 bases are TGTGCCAGCAGCTCGCACAGGGATAATCAGCCCCAGCATTTT. Protein sequence: CASSSHRDNQPQHF.

J is TRBJ2-7 and V is TRBV5-1; D is unclear. CDR3 length equals 11 residues. Between the trimmed V and J ends, which lost 0 bases and 5 bases, there was a span of 3 bases. Germline-derived CDR1 and CDR2 are SGHRS and YFSETQ. CDR3 nucleotides: TGCGCCAGCAGCTTGGCCAACGAGCAGTACTTC. Translation gives CASSLANEQYF.

The chain couples TRBV6-6 to TRBJ1-4; TRBD1 might be the D (6 bases). Trimming shortened V by 7 bases and J by 8 bases, and 20 bases separated the two germline ends. Per germline, CDR1 MNHNY and CDR2 SVGAGI (reference sequence). The CDR3 consists of 15 residues. The CDR3 is CASNQLGAAGEKLFF. In DNA, the CDR3 is TGTGCCAGCAACCAATTGGGGGCAGCCGGAGAAAAACTGTTTTTT.

Only a few counts were recorded for this clone. The chain links TRBV19 to TRBJ2-7; D might be TRBD2 (6 bases). This CDR3 spans 16 amino acids. Deletions cut 2 bases from V and 0 bases from J, with 14 bases between. Germline CDR1 is LNHDA and CDR2 is SQIVND (reference sequence). This CDR3 is CASSISPRDFSYEQYF. For the CDR3, the DNA is TGTGCCAGTAGTATATCCCCCAGGGACTTCTCCTACGAGCAGTACTTC.

The rearrangement uses TRBV5-4 and TRBJ1-4, with TRBD1 identical over 8 bases. CDR1 SGHNT and CDR2 YYREEE come from the germline V gene (reference sequence). The CDR3 consists of 16 residues. V gave up 3 bases and J gave up 5 bases; unmatched junction bases: 9. Here the CDR3 DNA reads TGTGCCAGCAGCTGGGGGAAAGACAGGGGAAATGAAAAACTGTTTTTT. Its translation is CASSWGKDRGNEKLFF.

The chain links TRBV2 to TRBJ2-7; 8 nucleotides agree with TRBD1. The CDR3 is 12 amino acids. The germline V gene has CDR1 SNHLY and CDR2 FYNNEI. With 9 bases clipped from V and 4 bases from J, the junction kept 5 bases outside the gene matches. CDR3 sequence: CASGQGIYEQYF. As DNA, the CDR3 is TGTGCCAGTGGACAGGGAATTTACGAGCAGTACTTC. The entire variable domain, with the rest obtained from reference TRBV2 and TRBJ2-7, is as follows: EPEVTQTPSHQVTQMGQEVILRCVPISNHLYFYWYRQILGQKVEFLVSFYNNEISEKSEIFDDQFSVERPDGSNFTLKIRSTKLEDSAMYFCASGQGIYEQYFGPGTRLTVT.

The chain employs TRBV6-1 and TRBJ1-2; D may be TRBD1 (5 bases). The CDR3 contains 15 residues. Germline V gene data show CDR1 as MNHNS and CDR2 as SASEGT. V lost 4 bases, J lost 8 bases, and 20 bases lay in between. The CDR3 spells CASSVLVLTADGYTF. CDR3 nucleotide sequence: TGTGCCAGCAGTGTTCTCGTGTTGACAGCCGACGGCTACACCTTC.

Concerning this clone: The same CDR3 is also encoded by other DNA sequences in this sample. The chain recombines TRBV7-2 with TRBJ1-1, with D unclear. The CDR3 extends over 12 amino acids. The V gene lost 3 bases and the J gene lost 4 bases, with 6 bases spanning the gap. Germline CDR1 is SGHTA and CDR2 is FQGNSA. CDR3 in amino acids: CASSLRSTEAFF. The DNA of the CDR3 is TGTGCCAGCAGCTTGAGATCCACTGAAGCTTTCTTT.

This clone appeared a few times. V usage is TRBV6-4 and J usage is TRBJ1-1; D not resolved. V was pared by 5 bases and J by 3 bases, with 13 bases between. This CDR3 has 14 residues. CDR1 and CDR2 (germline): MRHNA, SNTAGT. The CDR3: CASSKLAEDTEAFF. CDR3 bases: TGTGCCAGCAGTAAGTTAGCTGAGGACACTGAAGCTTTCTTT.

This clone was picked up a small number of times. The CDR3 DNA is TGTGCCAGTAGTATCTCGGGTAGCAATCAGCCCCAGCATTTT. Encoded protein: CASSISGSNQPQHF. The J gene is TRBJ1-5, the V gene TRBV19, with D uncertain. Per germline, CDR1 LNHDA and CDR2 SQIVND (reference sequence). The CDR3 is made up of 14 amino acids. Trimming stripped 3 bases from V and 0 bases from J, with 6 bases between.

J is TRBJ1-6 and V is TRBV10-2; unclear D gene. Between the trimmed V and J ends, which lost 7 bases and 2 bases, there was a span of 6 bases. This CDR3 is 13 amino acids long. Germline lookup yields CDR1 WSHSY and CDR2 SAAADI. CDR3 loop: CASIIAYNSPLHF. DNA for the CDR3: TGCGCCAGCATTATTGCCTATAATTCACCCCTCCACTTT.

J is TRBJ1-3 and V is TRBV28, with 7 bases aligning to TRBD1. Germline assignment: CDR1 MDHEN and CDR2 SYDVKM. The CDR3 length is 17 residues. The J segment lost 4 bases and the V segment lost 3 bases, leaving 12 bases of the junction unmatched. CDR3 in DNA: TGTGCCAGCAGTTTGGGGCTTAACAGGGGATGGGGAAACACCATATATTTT. Protein product: CASSLGLNRGWGNTIYF.

The rearrangement joins TRBV11-2 to TRBJ1-4, with 8 nucleotides matching TRBD1. The CDR3 contains 14 residues. CDR1 and CDR2 (germline): SGHAT, FQNNGV. The junction had 6 bases not matched to a gene; V was cut back by 4 bases and J by 8 bases. Here the CDR3 reads CASSSDRGGEKLFF. The CDR3 DNA reads TGTGCCAGCAGCTCCGACAGGGGAGGAGAAAAACTGTTTTTT.